Below are 16 T cell receptor beta chains sequenced from a single sample in a study of cytomegalovirus exposure and HLA in healthy donors (dated by TCRdb to between 2016 and 2019). To prepare the library, the immunoSEQ multiplex PCR assay was applied. For the multiplex PCR, a mixture combining 60 forward primers for TCR Vbeta segments and 13 reverse primers for TCR Jbeta segments was used. TCRdb carries this immuneACCESS record with in-frame sequences only. Its versions omit some clonotypes, under half of them owing to an unresolved V gene in the studies checked, with the rest unexplained. The sample table contains approximately 100,000 clones; only one count was recorded for 60% to 85% of them. Clones ranked in the top ten supply approximately 5% of the sample. The sample consisted of PBMCs. These receptors were taken from a woman in her thirties or forties in good health and CMV-seronegative.

This chain joins TRBV4-2 and TRBJ2-5; D may be TRBD2 (6 bases). TRBJ2-7 explains the end of the DNA better; the J call may be wrong. The germline V gene encodes CDR1 LGHNA and CDR2 YNFKEQ. The length of the CDR3 is 15 residues. The CDR3 sequence is CASSQGAGAGYEQYF. CDR3 DNA sequence: TGTGCCAGCAGCCAAGGAGCCGGGGCGGGGTACGAGCAGTACTTC.

This clone turned up a few times. The chain has TRBV6-6 and TRBJ1-2, with D tentatively TRBD1 (6 bases). Deletions cut 10 bases from V and 6 bases from J, with 18 bases between. The CDR3 is made up of 13 amino acids. Germline V CDR1 and CDR2: MNHNY, SVGAGI (reference sequence). CDR3 in amino acids: CATHRDLSHGYTF. The CDR3 region has the DNA TGTGCCACACACAGGGACCTCAGCCATGGCTACACCTTC.

V gene TRBV11-3 combines with J gene TRBJ1-5; D gene unclear. Germline CDR1 reads SGHNT; CDR2 reads YENEEA. Trimming took off 2 bases at V and 6 bases at J, with 20 bases between the two ends. The CDR3 length is 17 residues. In DNA form, the CDR3 reads TGTGCCAGCAGCTTAAAATCCGTGGTAGGTTCGGGTCAGCCCCAGCATTTT. Its translation is CASSLKSVVGSGQPQHF.

CDR3 residues: CSARDRGTQYF. The DNA for the CDR3 is TGCAGTGCTAGAGATCGCGGGACCCAGTACTTC. The chain links TRBV20-1 to TRBJ2-5, with D unresolved. The CDR3 consists of 11 residues. V lost 0 bases, J lost 7 bases, and 6 bases lay in between. Germline CDR1 and CDR2: DFQATT and SNEGSKA (reference sequence).

This chain uses TRBV7-3 with TRBJ2-7; D perhaps matches TRBD1 (6 bases). V shed 2 bases and J shed 4 bases, with 12 bases lying between them. Germline CDR1 is SGHTA and CDR2 is FQGTGA. CDR3 size: 14 residues. CDR3 sequence: CASSLYGGHYEQYF. CDR3 bases: TGTGCCAGCAGCTTATATGGGGGACATTACGAGCAGTACTTC.

The rearrangement links TRBV5-1 to TRBJ2-1; D is possibly TRBD2 (5 bases). This CDR3 is built from 13 residues. The V gene lost 4 bases and the J gene lost 9 bases, with 14 bases spanning the gap. The V gene's germline CDR1 is SGHRS and CDR2 YFSETQ. CDR3 amino acids: CASSLDYSSEQFF. The DNA for the CDR3 is TGCGCCAGCAGCCTTGACTACAGTAGTGAGCAGTTCTTC.

The rearrangement links TRBV19 to TRBJ2-7; unclear D gene. Trimming took 7 bases from V and 5 from J, leaving 24 bases between them. The CDR3 length is 16 residues. Germline-derived CDR1 and CDR2 are LNHDA and SQIVND (reference sequence). The CDR3 sequence: CASILPRDRSFDEQYF. CDR3 nucleotide sequence: TGTGCCAGTATCCTTCCTAGAGATAGAAGCTTCGACGAGCAGTACTTC.

The rearrangement joins TRBV4-2 to TRBJ1-5; 7 bases are a match to TRBD1. With V trimmed by 3 bases and J by 6 bases, 5 bases remained unmatched. The germline V gene has CDR1 LGHNA and CDR2 YNFKEQ. The length of the CDR3 is 14 residues. Here the CDR3 DNA reads TGTGCCAGCAGCCAGGGGGACAGTAGTCAGCCCCAGCATTTT. This gives the protein CASSQGDSSQPQHF.

This chain joins TRBV7-9 and TRBJ1-2, with a tentative D call TRBD1 (5 bases). This CDR3 spans 12 amino acids. Germline loops: CDR1 SEHNR, CDR2 FQNEAQ (reference sequence). V was shortened by 6 bases and J by 6 bases, with 11 bases between the two germline ends. The CDR3 spells CASRGGLDGYTF. The CDR3 DNA sequence: TGTGCCAGCAGGGGGGGGTTGGATGGCTACACCTTC.

The rearrangement joins TRBV27 to TRBJ2-7, with TRBD1 matching 10 bases. Unmatched junction bases numbered 7, after V lost 3 bases and J lost 5 bases. The CDR3 spans 15 residues. Germline CDR1 reads MNHEY; CDR2 reads SMNVEV (reference sequence). This CDR3 is CASSFGGDRGHEQYF. The CDR3 DNA is TGTGCCAGCAGTTTCGGGGGGGACAGGGGCCACGAGCAGTACTTC.

The table lists this clone with a few counts. The chain employs TRBV6-1 and TRBJ2-1, with a possible D match to TRBD1 (5 bases). V lost 4 bases and J 2 bases, leaving 12 bases between the germline ends. The CDR3 length is 15 residues. Germline V gene data show CDR1 as MNHNS and CDR2 as SASEGT. In DNA form, the CDR3 reads TGTGCCAGCAGTGGGGGCTTTGGGGCCTACAATGAGCAGTTCTTC. Protein sequence: CASSGGFGAYNEQFF.

V and J are TRBV5-4 and TRBJ2-3; D might be TRBD2 (6 bases). V was pared by 0 bases and J by 6 bases, with 17 bases between. The CDR3 is made up of 16 amino acids. Germline CDR1 SGHNT, CDR2 YYREEE (reference sequence). The CDR3 DNA sequence: TGTGCCAGCAGCTTGGCGTTGGGCCGGGGGACGGATACGCAGTATTTT. Amino acid sequence: CASSLALGRGTDTQYF.

The CDR3 is CATSRDQGSNEKLFF. The DNA of the CDR3 is TGTGCCACCAGCAGAGATCAGGGGTCTAATGAAAAACTGTTTTTT. The V gene is TRBV15, the J gene TRBJ1-4; a weak D match, TRBD1 (6 bases). V was pared by 0 bases and J by 3 bases, with 8 bases between. Germline V lookup: CDR1 LNHNV, CDR2 YYDKDF (reference sequence). CDR3 size: 15 residues.

The chain employs TRBV7-8 and TRBJ1-6, with TRBD1 matching over 8 bases. This CDR3 spans 15 amino acids. Germline CDR1 SGHVS, CDR2 FQNEAQ. V lost 5 bases, J lost 3 bases, and 3 bases stayed unmatched. The CDR3 sequence is CASSMGQDYNSPLHF. The DNA of the CDR3 is TGTGCCAGCAGCATGGGACAGGACTATAATTCACCCCTCCACTTT.

V and J are TRBV7-9 and TRBJ2-5; maybe TRBD2 (6 bases). CDR1 and CDR2 (germline): SEHNR, FQNEAQ (reference sequence). The CDR3 is 14 amino acids. Trimming cost V 3 bases and J 5 bases, with 13 bases left between them. The CDR3 region is CASSLAGSGETQYF. CDR3 DNA sequence: TGTGCCAGCAGCTTGGCGGGGTCCGGTGAGACCCAGTACTTC.

The V call is TRBV6-1, the J call TRBJ1-2, with TRBD1 matching over 9 bases. V was pared by 1 base and J by 11 bases, with 8 bases of the junction left unmatched. The CDR3 is 14 amino acids. Germline V lookup: CDR1 MNHNS, CDR2 SASEGT. The CDR3 DNA sequence: TGTGCCAGCAGTGAAGGGGGGGACAGGGTAGGATACACCTTC. This translates into CASSEGGDRVGYTF.